The TCR beta chain under discussion was sequenced for a study of identical twins. The table lists this clonotype with many counts. TCRdb independently ran MiXCR on the 5' RACE reads; one entry per CDR3 protein. Of about 720,000 distinct CDR3 sequences in the sample, 8.6% are singletons; the top ten hold around 0.98%. With 6 bases clipped from V and 5 bases from J, the junction kept 7 bases outside the gene matches. Germline loops: CDR1 MRHNA, CDR2 SNTAGT. The CDR3 extends over 15 amino acids. The data were also submitted as part of a second study, on yellow fever vaccine responses in identical twins.

Specimen: PBMCs. The V gene is TRBV6-4, the J gene TRBJ1-6; 7 nucleotides line up with TRBD1. The receptor was isolated from a woman aged 18-29 years in good health. CDR3 in DNA: TGTGCCAGCAGACAATCCGGGACAGATAATTCACCCCTCCACTTT. Translating it yields CASRQSGTDNSPLHF.